The rows below give T cell receptor beta chains drawn from one sample of a study of blood T cells in healthy people across ages. TCRdb reprocessed the 5' RACE reads via MiXCR and lists one record per CDR3 protein. The sample has 980,000 or so distinct CDR3 sequences, around 48% seen once. Specimen: blood. The origin of the receptors is a man aged 25-45 years in good health. Each CDR3 is given with its conserved first and last residue. The D gene is left open where the match is weak. For some rows the clone size is stated as once, few or many, or as a class when expanded; others skip it.

D gene | J gene | CDR3 length | clone size | V gene | CDR3 protein | CDR3 DNA
TRBD2 | TRBJ2-7 | 15 | - | TRBV7-2 | CASRWTSGGNYEQYF | TGTGCCAGCAGATGGACTAGCGGGGGGAACTACGAGCAGTACTTC
TRBD2 | TRBJ2-1 | 15 | - | TRBV27 | CASSLRAGEGNEQFF | TGTGCCAGCAGTTTAAGGGCGGGAGAGGGAAATGAGCAGTTCTTC
- | TRBJ1-4 | 15 | - | TRBV15 | CATSRVWQGDEKLFF | TGTGCCACCAGCAGGGTTTGGCAGGGTGATGAAAAACTGTTTTTT
TRBD1 | TRBJ2-7 | 14 | many | TRBV20-1 | CSARDPGTDYEQYF | TGCAGTGCTAGAGACCCCGGGACAGACTACGAGCAGTACTTC
TRBD2 | TRBJ2-6 | 18 | few | TRBV7-9 | CASSSPGLVSFGANVLTF | TGTGCCAGCAGCTCCCCGGGACTAGTCTCTTTTGGGGCCAACGTCCTGACTTTC
- | TRBJ2-3 | 11 | - | TRBV5-1 | CASSLLGAQYF | TGCGCCAGCAGCTTGCTAGGTGCGCAGTATTTT
- | TRBJ2-7 | 16 | - | TRBV9 | CASSVGIAGSSYEQYF | TGTGCCAGCAGCGTAGGGATTGCGGGTAGCTCCTACGAGCAGTACTTC
- | TRBJ2-1 | 13 | - | TRBV30 | CAWSVQWLREQFF | TGTGCCTGGAGTGTACAATGGCTACGGGAGCAGTTCTTC
TRBD1 | TRBJ1-5 | 15 | - | TRBV4-3 | CASSQDRAEGQPQHF | TGCGCCAGCAGCCAGGACAGGGCGGAGGGGCAGCCCCAGCATTTT
- | TRBJ2-5 | 15 | few | TRBV6-2/TRBV6-3 | CASSRDLRLGETQYF | TGTGCCAGCAGTCGGGATCTCCGCCTGGGAGAGACCCAGTACTTC
TRBD1 | TRBJ1-5 | 16 | - | TRBV7-2 | CASSLTRDRGNQPQHF | TGTGCCAGCAGCTTAACCCGGGACAGGGGCAATCAGCCCCAGCATTTT
- | TRBJ1-6 | 13 | - | TRBV7-2 | CASSLSPGSPLHF | TGTGCCAGCAGCTTATCTCCAGGCTCACCCCTCCACTTT
TRBD1 | TRBJ2-5 | 12 | few | TRBV20-1 | CSADRGSETQYF | TGCAGTGCTGACAGGGGATCAGAGACCCAGTACTTC
- | TRBJ2-7 | 14 | - | TRBV6-2/TRBV6-3 | CASSPHGSSYEQYF | TGTGCCAGCAGTCCCCATGGGAGCTCCTACGAGCAGTACTTC
TRBD1 | TRBJ2-1 | 12 | few | TRBV5-1 | CASSRTGLEQFF | TGCGCCAGCAGCCGGACAGGACTTGAGCAGTTCTTC
- | TRBJ1-6 | 15 | - | TRBV7-9 | CASSLAIFDNSPLHF | TGTGCCAGCAGCTTAGCAATCTTCGATAATTCACCCCTCCACTTT
TRBD1 | TRBJ2-3 | 15 | few | TRBV10-3 | CAIRGTVFSTDTQYF | TGTGCCATCCGAGGGACAGTGTTTAGCACAGATACGCAGTATTTT
TRBD1 | TRBJ1-2 | 15 | - | TRBV4-1 | CASSQGEQGTYGYTF | TGCGCCAGCAGCCAAGGAGAACAGGGGACTTATGGCTACACCTTC